Following are 22 T cell receptor beta chains from one sample sequenced in a study of CD8 T cells in ankylosing spondylitis. General study results and limits: Made up of eight highly homologous variants, a TCR beta motif appeared characteristic of ankylosing spondylitis blood.

Using its own MiXCR run on the 5' RACE reads, TCRdb lists one record per CDR3 protein. The sample holds some 450,000 distinct CDR3 sequences, approximately 17% seen once. These receptors are not linked to any known antigen. The specimen sequenced was blood, either unsorted or a sorted T cell fraction (not recorded which). These receptors all come from a male donor with ankylosing spondylitis.

The chain is built from TRBV14 and TRBJ2-1; D tentatively reads TRBD1 or TRBD2 (6 bases each). Deletions cut 1 base from V and 7 bases from J, with 14 bases between. The CDR3 is 15 residues long. Germline CDR1 is SGHDN and CDR2 is FVKESK. CDR3 nucleotide sequence: TGTGCCAGCAGCCAAGGCAAAAAAGGGGGGAATGAGCAGTTCTTC. The encoded protein is CASSQGKKGGNEQFF.

In this sample, this clonotype turned up a few times. This chain joins TRBV13 and TRBJ1-1; no definite D call. V dropped 3 bases and J dropped 0 bases, with 11 bases sitting between them. The CDR3 spans 15 residues. CDR1 and CDR2 (germline): PRHDT, FYEKMQ (reference sequence). The CDR3 nucleotides read TGTGCCAGCAGCTTTTACCGGGCCCTGAACACTGAAGCTTTCTTT. Translating it yields CASSFYRALNTEAFF.

The table lists this clonotype with a few counts. The chain carries TRBV2 and TRBJ2-7, with 14 bases matching TRBD2. Unmatched junction bases numbered 2, after V lost 7 bases and J lost 3 bases. The CDR3 is 14 residues long. Germline V CDR1 and CDR2: SNHLY, FYNNEI. DNA of the CDR3: TGTGCCAGCAAAGGGACTAGCGGGGGCTACGAGCAGTACTTC. Translated: CASKGTSGGYEQYF.

This clonotype turned up a few times. The chain employs TRBV4-1 and TRBJ2-1; 13 nucleotides agree with TRBD2. With 1 base clipped from V and 10 bases from J, the junction kept 13 bases outside the gene matches. The CDR3 totals 18 residues. The V gene's germline CDR1 is MGHRA and CDR2 YSYEKL. CDR3 in DNA: TGCGCCAGCAGCCAAGGACGACTAGCGGGGGGCCGGGTCCGGGAGCAGTTCTTC. This translates into CASSQGRLAGGRVREQFF.

The V and J genes are TRBV19 and TRBJ2-1; D is perhaps TRBD2 (6 bases). The CDR3 totals 15 residues. From germline, CDR1 is LNHDA and CDR2 SQIVND (reference sequence). V lost 4 bases and J 1 base, leaving 11 bases between the germline ends. The CDR3 protein is CASSTREWSYNEQFF. The CDR3 DNA is TGTGCCAGTAGTACACGGGAGTGGTCCTACAATGAGCAGTTCTTC.

V is TRBV20-1 and J is TRBJ2-6; 9 nucleotides line up with TRBD1. The CDR3 totals 15 residues. V shed 2 bases, J shed 2 bases, and the junction held 1 base outside the gene matches. Per germline, CDR1 DFQATT and CDR2 SNEGSKA (reference sequence). The CDR3 nucleotides read TGCAGTGCTAGACGGGACAGGGCTGGGGCCAACGTCCTGACTTTC. This encodes CSARRDRAGANVLTF.

A few counts support this clonotype. V usage is TRBV5-5 and J usage is TRBJ2-5, with D perhaps TRBD2 (6 bases). The CDR3 has 15 amino acids. Germline CDR1 and CDR2: SGHKS and YYEKEE (reference sequence). V lost 3 bases to trimming and J lost 4 bases, with 16 bases between them. The CDR3 region is CASSSSTSQGETQYF. DNA of the CDR3: TGTGCCAGCAGCTCCTCGACTAGTCAGGGAGAGACCCAGTACTTC.

There are a few counts of this clonotype. The rearrangement links TRBV20-1 to TRBJ1-2; 9 nucleotides align to TRBD1. This CDR3 is 13 amino acids long. The junction had 7 bases not matched to a gene; V was cut back by 3 bases and J by 8 bases. Germline-derived CDR1 and CDR2 are DFQATT and SNEGSKA (reference sequence). CDR3 protein: CSASEDRGGGYTF. As DNA, the CDR3 is TGCAGTGCTAGCGAGGACAGGGGTGGAGGCTACACCTTC.

This chain joins TRBV7-9 and TRBJ1-2; the match to TRBD1 covers 8 bases. V shed 5 bases and J 5 bases; nucleotides not matched to a gene: 4. Per germline, CDR1 SEHNR and CDR2 FQNEAQ (reference sequence). The CDR3 covers 13 residues. CDR3 DNA sequence: TGTGCCAGCAGCACCCGACAGGGGTATGGCTACACCTTC. Its protein product is CASSTRQGYGYTF.

This clonotype has only a few counts. This chain links TRBV24-1 with TRBJ1-1; D is unresolved. V was cut by 2 bases and J by 7 bases, with 4 bases left in between. CDR1 and CDR2 from the germline V gene are KGHDR and SFDVKD. The CDR3 length is 11 residues. In DNA form, the CDR3 reads TGTGCCACCAGTGATTCCCGTGAAGCTTTCTTT. Translation: CATSDSREAFF.

Ten or more counts support this clonotype. Sequence at one end of the junction differs from germline and may be a read error. V usage is TRBV7-2 and J usage is TRBJ2-1; 7 bases line up with TRBD2. The CDR3 length is 16 residues. The germline V gene has CDR1 SGHTA and CDR2 FQGNSA. CDR3 coding DNA: TGCGCCAGCAGCTTGGTTCCGGGGGGCTCCTACAATGAGCAGTTCTTC. Encoded protein: CASSLVPGGSYNEQFF.

This clonotype was seen more than once but under ten times. V is TRBV12-3 or TRBV12-4 and J is TRBJ1-4; D is unresolved. The CDR3 consists of 14 residues. Trimming took 7 bases from V and 3 from J, leaving 12 bases between them. The CDR3 bases are TGTGCCAGCACCTCCGCGGGGTCTAATGAAAAACTGTTTTTT. This gives the protein CASTSAGSNEKLFF.

This chain joins TRBV7-3 and TRBJ2-1; D might be TRBD1 or TRBD2, each matching 5 bases. In germline, CDR1 is SGHTA, CDR2 FQGTGA. V dropped 2 bases and J dropped 3 bases, with 11 bases sitting between them. This CDR3 has 15 amino acids. Here the CDR3 DNA reads TGTGCCAGCAGCTTAGGGGGAGCCCTCTACAATGAGCAGTTCTTC. Its translation: CASSLGGALYNEQFF.

This clonotype was detected only a few times. The gene calls are TRBV2 and TRBJ1-5; D ambiguous. V was shortened by 6 bases and J by 4 bases, with 13 bases between the two germline ends. Germline V gene data show CDR1 as SNHLY and CDR2 as FYNNEI. There are 14 residues in the CDR3. In DNA, the CDR3 is TGTGCCAGCAGCGCGGACCGTTTTAATCAGCCCCAGCATTTT. Translation: CASSADRFNQPQHF.

This clonotype showed up just a few times. The V gene is TRBV2, the J gene TRBJ2-1; tentative D call: TRBD1 (7 bases). The CDR3 spans 13 residues. The V gene lost 8 bases and the J gene lost 5 bases, with 13 bases spanning the gap. Germline assignment: CDR1 SNHLY and CDR2 FYNNEI. The CDR3 reads CASRQGGNNEQFF. In DNA form, the CDR3 reads TGTGCCAGCCGACAGGGAGGTAACAATGAGCAGTTCTTC.

The V and J genes are TRBV5-1 and TRBJ2-1; 10 nucleotides align to TRBD2. The length of the CDR3 is 15 residues. V lost 3 bases, J lost 9 bases, and 9 bases stayed unmatched. Looked up from germline, CDR1 is SGHRS and CDR2 is YFSETQ. The CDR3 spells CASSSALAGEGEQFF. For the CDR3, the DNA is TGCGCCAGCAGCTCGGCCCTAGCGGGAGAGGGTGAGCAGTTCTTC. Drawing the rest from reference TRBV5-1 and TRBJ2-1, the complete variable domain is KAGVTQTPRYLIKTRGQQVTLSCSPISGHRSVSWYQQTPGQGLQFLFEYFSETQRNKGNFPGRFSGRQFSNSRSEMNVSTLELGDSALYLCASSSALAGEGEQFFGPGTRLTVL.

The DNA of the CDR3 is TGTGCCAGCAGTAGGACAGGTCAGGGGTATACGCAGTATTTT. Its translation is CASSRTGQGYTQYF. This chain uses TRBV6-1 with TRBJ2-3; 7 nucleotides agree with TRBD1. CDR3 size: 14 residues. Germline V CDR1 and CDR2: MNHNS, SASEGT. The junction had 9 bases not matched to a gene; V was cut back by 5 bases and J by 7 bases.

The chain couples TRBV5-1 to TRBJ2-1; 7 bases line up with TRBD1. There are 15 residues in the CDR3. V was clipped by 0 bases and J by 4 bases; unmatched bases: 4. Germline CDR1 SGHRS, CDR2 YFSETQ. The CDR3 DNA sequence: TGCGCCAGCAGCTTGGGGGACAGATTATACAATGAGCAGTTCTTC. This encodes CASSLGDRLYNEQFF. The entire variable domain, with the rest obtained from reference TRBV5-1 and TRBJ2-1, is as follows: KAGVTQTPRYLIKTRGQQVTLSCSPISGHRSVSWYQQTPGQGLQFLFEYFSETQRNKGNFPGRFSGRQFSNSRSEMNVSTLELGDSALYLCASSLGDRLYNEQFFGPGTRLTVL.

The table lists this clonotype with a few counts. The chain is built from TRBV20-1 and TRBJ2-3; a possible D gene is TRBD1 (5 bases). CDR1 and CDR2 (germline): DFQATT, SNEGSKA (reference sequence). V was cut by 6 bases and J by 1 base, with 8 bases left in between. The CDR3 contains 12 residues. CDR3 bases: TGCAGTGCCACAGGCGGCACAGATACGCAGTATTTT. Translating gives CSATGGTDTQYF.

This clonotype was detected many times. The genes are TRBV5-1 and TRBJ2-5, with D unresolved. V was cut by 4 bases and J by 1 base, with 17 bases left in between. The CDR3 extends over 16 amino acids. Germline loops: CDR1 SGHRS, CDR2 YFSETQ. CDR3 DNA: TGCGCCAGCAGCCTACAGCACACGGCTCCCCAAGAGACCCAGTACTTC. Encoded protein: CASSLQHTAPQETQYF.

For the CDR3, the DNA is TGCAGTGCTAGTCCTGCATCCTACGAGCAGTACTTC. Translation gives CSASPASYEQYF. The chain is built from TRBV20-1 and TRBJ2-7; no clear D. V was clipped by 3 bases and J by 1 base, with 7 bases between them. In germline, CDR1 is DFQATT, CDR2 SNEGSKA (reference sequence). The CDR3 contains 12 residues.

The chain employs TRBV19 and TRBJ2-3; TRBD2 might be the D (6 bases). Germline V gene data show CDR1 as LNHDA and CDR2 as SQIVND (reference sequence). This CDR3 comprises 14 residues. V was shortened by 8 bases and J by 8 bases, with 20 bases between the two germline ends. The CDR3: CASERAIARGTQYF. In DNA, the CDR3 is TGTGCCAGTGAGCGGGCTATCGCCCGTGGTACGCAGTATTTT.